The next 30 T cell receptor beta chains were all read from a single sample in a study of Graves' ophthalmopathy and Graves' hyperthyroidism (dated by TCRdb to the late 2010s). Sequencing was performed on an Illumina HiSeq 2000. For repertoire sequencing, the TCR beta CDR3 regions were amplified from RNA transcripts. The first round of RT-PCR was done with HTBI primers and the Qiagen OneStep RT-PCR kit, and was followed by a second round of multiplex PCR, then size selection and purification. In TCRdb, the public reads were trimmed at Q25 with fastp and aligned with MiXCR, with productive beta chains retained. Every entry covers one CDR3 protein and lists the most common genes and DNA from its rows. This sample comprises hundreds of thousands of distinct CDR3 sequences, over 40% of them detected only once. The ten largest make up more than 2.5% of the sample. The sequenced sample was peripheral blood. The receptor set was obtained from an adult man with Graves' ophthalmopathy.

The table lists this clonotype with many counts. V gene TRBV29-1 combines with J gene TRBJ1-5; D not certain. This CDR3 has 13 amino acids. The V end lost 6 bases, the J end lost 5 bases, and 14 bases lay between the germline ends. Germline V gene sequence: CDR1 SQVTM, CDR2 ANQGSEA. CDR3 in amino acids: CSVSGGEDQPQHF. CDR3 DNA sequence: TGCAGCGTCTCAGGTGGGGAGGATCAGCCCCAGCATTTT.

In the case of this clonotype: A much larger clone differs by one base, so this may be a read error. The CDR3 end shows no conserved phenylalanine or tryptophan, and so a read error is likely. This chain connects TRBV5-6 to TRBJ2-7; D is unresolved. This CDR3 is built from 14 residues. The V gene lost 1 base and the J gene lost 6 bases, with 14 bases spanning the gap. Per the germline V gene, CDR1 is SGHDT and CDR2 is YYEEEE. CDR3 protein: CASSLLGVYGEQYL. The CDR3 DNA follows: TGTGCCAGCAGCTTGTTAGGCGTTTACGGCGAGCAGTACCTC.

For this clonotype: A much larger clone differs from this one at a single base, so this may be a read error. The rearrangement links TRBV11-1 to TRBJ2-2; TRBD1 matches 7 bases. There are 16 residues in the CDR3. Germline V gives CDR1 SGHAT, CDR2 FQDESV (reference sequence). CDR3 protein: CASSYQQGLGTGELLF. The CDR3 DNA is TGTGCCAGCAGCTACCAACAGGGGCTTGGCACCGGGGAGCTGTTGTTT. Looking up the rest from reference TRBV11-1 and TRBJ2-2 gives the full variable domain: EAEVAQSPRYKITEKSQAVAFWCDPISGHATLYWYRQILGQGPELLVQFQDESVVDDSQLPKDRFSAERLKGVDSTLKIQPAELGDSAMYLCASSYQQGLGTGELLFGEGSRLTVL.

The V and J genes are TRBV7-2 and TRBJ1-1, with a possible D match to TRBD1 (5 bases). V gave up 1 base and J gave up 1 base, with 13 bases separating them. The CDR3 spans 16 residues. Looked up from germline, CDR1 is SGHTA and CDR2 is FQGNSA. The CDR3 protein is CASSLETSTANTEAFF. The DNA of the CDR3 is TGTGCCAGCAGCTTAGAAACCTCGACAGCGAACACTGAAGCTTTCTTT.

This chain connects TRBV6-1 to TRBJ2-2; 8 nucleotides agree with TRBD2. The CDR3 consists of 15 residues. CDR1 MNHNS and CDR2 SASEGT come from the germline V gene. Losses at the gene ends were 5 bases for V and 1 base for J; bases not matched to a gene: 3. The CDR3, as DNA: TGTGCCAGCAGTTTCAGCGGGGGGAACACCGGGGAGCTGTTTTTT. Its translation is CASSFSGGNTGELFF.

This chain joins TRBV6-2 or TRBV6-3 and TRBJ2-7, with TRBD2 matching over 8 bases. The CDR3 length is 18 residues. With 6 bases clipped from V and 1 base from J, the junction kept 17 bases outside the gene matches. Germline values: CDR1 MNHEY, CDR2 SVGEGT. As DNA, the CDR3 is TGTGCCAGCAGCACAACCACCCCAACTAGCGGAGGATCCTACGAGCAGTACTTC. Protein sequence: CASSTTTPTSGGSYEQYF.

The chain joins TRBV7-3 to TRBJ1-5, with TRBD1 matching over 8 bases. Trimming took 8 bases from V and 5 from J; bases not matched to a gene: 5. Germline CDR1 is SGHTA and CDR2 is FQGTGA. This CDR3 comprises 13 residues. The CDR3 DNA reads TGTGCCAGCGTGGACAGGGTCGATCAGCCCCAGCATTTT. It is translated as CASVDRVDQPQHF.

This clonotype was counted at least ten times. This chain joins TRBV15 and TRBJ1-2; weak D call: TRBD1 (5 bases). V lost 0 bases and J lost 1, with 18 bases in between. The CDR3 extends over 18 amino acids. Germline CDR1 reads LNHNV; CDR2 reads YYDKDF (reference sequence). CDR3 in DNA: TGTGCCACCAGCAGAGATTTTGGTCGGGGCGCGCATAACTATGGCTACACCTTC. This encodes CATSRDFGRGAHNYGYTF.

This chain links TRBV7-2 with TRBJ2-1; 9 nucleotides align to TRBD1. Germline V gives CDR1 SGHTA, CDR2 FQGNSA. Trimming removed 8 bases from V and 3 bases from J; junction bases left unmatched: 8. This CDR3 has 15 amino acids. CDR3: CASGLRDRVYNEQFF. CDR3 bases: TGTGCCAGCGGACTTCGGGACAGGGTCTACAATGAGCAGTTCTTC.

The V and J genes are TRBV10-2 and TRBJ1-2; possible D gene TRBD1, 5 bases. The CDR3 consists of 15 residues. The V end lost 2 bases, the J end lost 3 bases, and 13 bases lay between the germline ends. CDR1 WSHSY and CDR2 SAAADI come from the germline V gene. This CDR3 is CASSERDEGHYGYTF. DNA for the CDR3: TGCGCCAGCAGTGAGAGGGACGAGGGGCACTATGGCTACACCTTC.

The chain couples TRBV29-1 to TRBJ2-7; either TRBD1 or TRBD2 may supply D (5 bases each). This CDR3 is built from 11 residues. Germline values: CDR1 SQVTM, CDR2 ANQGSEA. Trimming removed 3 bases from V and 4 bases from J, with 7 bases in between. The CDR3: CSVDWGYEQYF. The CDR3 region has the DNA TGCAGCGTTGACTGGGGGTACGAGCAGTACTTC.

This clonotype has ten or more counts. The chain joins TRBV7-7 to TRBJ2-5; D is possibly TRBD2 (5 bases). Trimming cost V 5 bases and J 5 bases, with 18 bases left between them. This CDR3 contains 15 residues. The germline V gene encodes CDR1 SSHAT and CDR2 FNYEAQ (reference sequence). The CDR3 sequence is CASSRGPQGSETQYF. The DNA of the CDR3 is TGTGCCAGCAGCCGGGGTCCCCAAGGGAGCGAGACCCAGTACTTC.

This clonotype has just a few counts. The V and J genes are TRBV25-1 and TRBJ2-1, with D hard to call. V was trimmed by 2 bases and J by 5 bases, leaving 4 bases between them. Per the germline V gene, CDR1 is MGHDK and CDR2 is SYGVNS. CDR3 length: 12 amino acids. The CDR3 coding sequence is TGTGCCAGCAGTGAACAGCACAATGAGCAGTTCTTC. Translated, it gives CASSEQHNEQFF.

This clonotype was observed at least ten times. The chain employs TRBV24-1 and TRBJ2-7, with D unclear. CDR1 KGHDR and CDR2 SFDVKD come from the germline V gene. The CDR3 sequence is 13 residues long. V was pared by 5 bases and J by 9 bases, with 16 bases between. CDR3 sequence reads: CATSGSPDPVQYF. The CDR3 DNA reads as TGTGCCACCAGTGGAAGCCCTGATCCGGTGCAGTACTTC.

The chain employs TRBV2 and TRBJ1-2; the D gene is possibly TRBD1 (6 bases). The CDR3 length is 14 residues. With 6 bases removed from V and 14 bases from J, the gap between germline ends came to 25 bases. Looked up from germline, CDR1 is SNHLY and CDR2 is FYNNEI. CDR3 region: CASSLEPTGGARTF. CDR3 coding DNA: TGTGCCAGCAGCTTAGAACCGACAGGAGGGGCTAGGACCTTC.

J is TRBJ2-2 and V is TRBV5-1, with 14 bases aligning to TRBD2. Trimming removed 4 bases from V and 0 bases from J; junction bases left unmatched: 8. Germline CDR1 SGHRS, CDR2 YFSETQ. The CDR3 is made up of 19 amino acids. The CDR3 coding sequence is TGCGCCAGCAGCCCAATCGGGACTAGCGGGAGAACGAACACCGGGGAGCTGTTTTTT. Protein sequence: CASSPIGTSGRTNTGELFF. Filled out from reference TRBV5-1 and TRBJ2-2, the complete variable domain reads KAGVTQTPRYLIKTRGQQVTLSCSPISGHRSVSWYQQTPGQGLQFLFEYFSETQRNKGNFPGRFSGRQFSNSRSEMNVSTLELGDSALYLCASSPIGTSGRTNTGELFFGEGSRLTVL.

At least ten counts were recorded for this clonotype. The chain recombines TRBV29-1 with TRBJ1-1, with 7 positions matching TRBD1. CDR3 length equals 19 residues. Germline CDR1 SQVTM, CDR2 ANQGSEA. V trimming: 7 bases; J trimming: 0 bases; junction bases outside the gene matches: 23. The chain's CDR3 is CSGGTSMRTGRSMNTEAFF. CDR3 sequence (DNA): TGCAGCGGGGGGACCAGTATGAGGACAGGCCGAAGCATGAACACTGAAGCTTTCTTT.

This rearrangement joins TRBV29-1 to TRBJ2-5; 7 bases map to TRBD2. CDR3 length equals 13 residues. The V gene end was trimmed by 8 bases and the J gene end by 2 bases; junction bases not matched to a gene: 8. CDR1 and CDR2 from the germline V gene are SQVTM and ANQGSEA. The CDR3 bases are TGCAGCCAAGACCGAGCGGGGCAAGAGACCCAGTACTTC. Translating it yields CSQDRAGQETQYF.

Ten or more counts support this clonotype. This chain connects TRBV24-1 to TRBJ2-2; D could derive from TRBD1 or TRBD2 (5 bases each). CDR3 length equals 15 residues. Germline loops: CDR1 KGHDR, CDR2 SFDVKD. Trimming took off 4 bases at V and 4 bases at J, with 12 bases between the two ends. The CDR3 coding sequence is TGTGCCACCAGTGACAGGGTCGGGGTCACCGGGGAGCTGTTTTTT. It codes for CATSDRVGVTGELFF.

The chain couples TRBV29-1 to TRBJ1-2; D gene uncertain. V was shortened by 0 bases and J by 12 bases, with 11 bases between the two germline ends. Germline CDR1 and CDR2: SQVTM and ANQGSEA. This CDR3 has 11 residues. This CDR3 is CSVEESSGNTF. DNA for the CDR3: TGCAGCGTTGAAGAAAGCTCTGGAAACACCTTC.

A remark on this clonotype: Possible read error: a much larger clone is one base away. DNA of the CDR3: TGTGCCAGCAGCGTAAGAATCGGAGGACAGGGGCCCAACCAGTACTTC. Residues: CASSVRIGGQGPNQYF. The gene calls are TRBV11-2 and TRBJ2-5; 9 positions match TRBD1. Unmatched junction bases numbered 17, after V lost 5 bases and J lost 10 bases. Germline-derived CDR1 and CDR2 are SGHAT and FQNNGV. The CDR3 length is 16 residues.

This sequence joins TRBV7-3 and TRBJ1-5; D is possibly TRBD1 (6 bases). V dropped 4 bases and J dropped 11 bases, with 15 bases sitting between them. CDR1 is SGHTA and CDR2 is FQGTGA in the germline V gene. There are 13 residues in the CDR3. CDR3 region: CASSSTGQETQHF. The CDR3 coding sequence is TGTGCCAGCAGCTCAACAGGGCAAGAGACCCAGCATTTT. The full variable domain, completed using reference TRBV7-3 and TRBJ1-5, is GAGVSQTPSNKVTEKGKYVELRCDPISGHTALYWYRQSLGQGPEFLIYFQGTGAADDSGLPNDRFFAVRPEGSVSTLKIQRTERGDSAVYLCASSSTGQETQHFGDGTRLSIL.

This rearrangement joins TRBV5-4 to TRBJ1-2, with D hard to call. CDR1 and CDR2 from the germline V gene are SGHNT and YYREEE (reference sequence). CDR3 length: 11 residues. V was cut by 2 bases and J by 10 bases, with 9 bases left in between. CDR3 DNA sequence: TGTGCCAGCAGCTTAGGAGTCCTCTACACCTTC. Amino acids: CASSLGVLYTF. Complete variable domain (other parts from reference TRBV5-4 and TRBJ1-2): ETGVTQSPTHLIKTRGQQVTLRCSSQSGHNTVSWYQQALGQGPQFIFQYYREEENGRGNFPPRFSGLQFPNYSSELNVNALELDDSALYLCASSLGVLYTFGSGTRLTVV.

Concerning this clonotype itself: This may be a read error: a much more frequent sequence differs by one nucleotide. J is TRBJ1-6 and V is TRBV20-1; no firm D call. Germline V CDR1 and CDR2: DFQATT, SNEGSKA (reference sequence). The CDR3 sequence is 13 residues long. CDR3 nucleotides: TGCAGTACTAGAGTTCGGATTAATTCACCCCTCCACTTT. It specifies CSTRVRINSPLHF.

J is TRBJ2-7 and V is TRBV25-1, with 12 nucleotides matching TRBD2. This CDR3 has 13 residues. Germline lookup yields CDR1 MGHDK and CDR2 SYGVNS. CDR3 in DNA: TGTGCTAGAGCTGGACTAGCGGGGTACGAGCAGTACTTC. Translation: CARAGLAGYEQYF.

This clonotype occurred many times. The chain is built from TRBV29-1 and TRBJ1-1; TRBD1 might be the D (5 bases). V shed 1 base and J shed 11 bases, with 14 bases lying between them. Germline CDR1 and CDR2: SQVTM and ANQGSEA. The CDR3 runs 12 residues. CDR3 residues: CSVEVMGDSAFF. Here the CDR3 DNA reads TGCAGCGTTGAAGTGATGGGGGATTCGGCTTTCTTT.

This chain joins TRBV29-1 and TRBJ2-7; D call uncertain. The length of the CDR3 is 12 residues. From germline, CDR1 is SQVTM and CDR2 ANQGSEA. Trimming took off 8 bases at V and 6 bases at J, with 17 bases between the two ends. CDR3 coding DNA: TGCAGCTTAGTCGGCCGGGTTGGCGAGCAGTACTTC. Protein: CSLVGRVGEQYF.

The chain is built from TRBV19 and TRBJ1-1; 7 bases match TRBD1. Trimming took 2 bases from V and 0 from J; bases not matched to a gene: 3. The germline gives CDR1 LNHDA, CDR2 SQIVND (reference sequence). This CDR3 region has 15 residues. The DNA for the CDR3 is TGTGCCAGTAGTATACAAACAGGGGTGAACACTGAAGCTTTCTTT. This encodes CASSIQTGVNTEAFF.

This clonotype was seen repeatedly, ten times or more. The gene calls are TRBV9 and TRBJ1-2; D not resolved. The length of the CDR3 is 15 residues. V lost 0 bases and J lost 0, with 9 bases in between. Germline V gene data show CDR1 as SGDLS and CDR2 as YYNGEE. CDR3 DNA sequence: TGTGCCAGCAGCGTAGGGGCAGGCCCTAACTATGGCTACACCTTC. Its translation: CASSVGAGPNYGYTF.

This rearrangement joins TRBV2 to TRBJ1-1, with 8 bases aligning to TRBD1. This CDR3 comprises 17 residues. Germline CDR1 SNHLY, CDR2 FYNNEI. J gave up 2 bases and V 5 bases, and 13 bases lay outside the gene matches. CDR3 in amino acids: CASSYRDMTGDNTEAFF. The CDR3 DNA is TGTGCCAGCAGTTACCGGGATATGACAGGGGACAACACTGAAGCTTTCTTT.